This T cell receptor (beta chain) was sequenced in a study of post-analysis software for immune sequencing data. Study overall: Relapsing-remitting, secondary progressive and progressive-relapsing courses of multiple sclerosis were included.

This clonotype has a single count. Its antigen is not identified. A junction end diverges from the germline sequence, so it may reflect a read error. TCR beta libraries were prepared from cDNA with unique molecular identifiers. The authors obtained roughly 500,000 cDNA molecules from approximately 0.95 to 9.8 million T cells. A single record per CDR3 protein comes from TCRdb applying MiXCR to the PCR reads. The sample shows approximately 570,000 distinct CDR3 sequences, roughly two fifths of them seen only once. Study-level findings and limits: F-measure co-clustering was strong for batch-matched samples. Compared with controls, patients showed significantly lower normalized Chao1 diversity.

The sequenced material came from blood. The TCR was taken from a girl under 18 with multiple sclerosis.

This CDR3 is CVSSLSIRQPQHF. As DNA, the CDR3 is TGTGTCAGCAGTTTATCGATTCGGCAGCCCCAGCATTTT. The chain joins TRBV27 to TRBJ1-5; D gene uncertain. Germline values: CDR1 MNHEY, CDR2 SMNVEV (reference sequence). The CDR3 runs 13 residues.